Listed here is a single TCR beta chain. These data are taken from a study of blood T cell repertoires in COVID-19. V was clipped by 1 base and J by 0 bases, with 10 bases between them. CDR3 size: 15 residues. CDR1 SGHKS and CDR2 YYEKEE come from the germline V gene (reference sequence). Clones were read by immunoSEQ multiplex PCR, and TCRdb kept only the in-frame ones, dropping some. Seen here are some 330,000 clones, more than 85% observed once, and the top ten hold approximately 17%. The sample consisted of PBMCs or T cells enriched from blood (not recorded which). This receptor was obtained from a woman in her twenties or thirties who had recovered from COVID-19. The chain combines TRBV5-5 with TRBJ1-1, with D possibly TRBD1 on 5 matching bases. CDR3 residues: CASSLLTAVNTEAFF. CDR3 bases: TGTGCCAGCAGCTTGCTGACAGCAGTGAACACTGAAGCTTTCTTT.